This TCR beta chain came from a study of cytomegalovirus exposure and HLA in healthy donors. Regarding the study as a whole: V- and J-gene trimming of TCR beta was linked (in a later analysis) to a missense DCLRE1C variant. There were 150 to 200 TCR beta chains listed as cytomegalovirus-associated.

Germline CDR1 and CDR2: LNHDA and SQIVND (reference sequence). Trimming took 0 bases from V and 0 from J, leaving 15 bases between them. The CDR3 length is 19 residues. Of note for this clone: Its antigen is as yet unknown.

60 Vbeta and 13 Jbeta primers were used in PCR. Produced via immunoSEQ multiplex PCR; TCRdb's table is partial and in-frame only. The sample has 100,000 to 150,000 clones; approximately 80% are singletons. Each donor was healthy, and each was a bone marrow donor. The source material was PBMCs. This chain links TRBV19 with TRBJ2-6, with a weak D call TRBD1 (6 bases). This sequence was found in a man aged 30 to 45 in good health and CMV-seropositive. Here the CDR3 reads CASSIDRDKPSSGANVLTF. CDR3 DNA: TGTGCCAGTAGTATAGATCGGGACAAACCGAGCTCTGGGGCCAACGTCCTGACTTTC.